The entry below gives a single T cell receptor (beta chain) sequence along with its context. What antigen it recognizes has not been identified. No per-base quality is available; no much larger clone lies one base away. The sample is drawn from a study of blood T cell repertoires in COVID-19 (dated by TCRdb to the early 2020s). Regarding the research as a whole: Samples covering the acute and convalescent phases of COVID-19 were provided by collaborators in the United States, Italy and Spain. The repertoires were released in a freely available public database meant as a resource for research on the immune response to SARS-CoV-2. Sample metadata almost always included a de-identified subject ID, COVID-19 status, age in years and sex. The samples were drawn from the first 160 participants of the ongoing ImmuneRACE study and from over 950 subjects provided by 6 global collaborators. Where available, HLA class I and class II types were obtained from metadata supplied by the sample provider rather than from assay-based typing. The prospective study material was composed of cDNA or gDNA derived from T cells, B-cell-depleted T cells, or PBMCs. Subjects who had been exposed to COVID-19, were actively infected with it, or had recovered from it provided the deeply sampled blood TCRbeta repertoires that made up the dataset.

The immunoSEQ Assay, a bias-controlled multiplex PCR, was used to amplify TCRbeta CDR3 regions from genomic DNA. In the paper's pipeline: Nucleated cell counts per sample were estimated from amplification of reference gene primers within the assay. To quantify the absolute abundance of each unique TCRbeta CDR3 rearrangement, sequence reads were collapsed and filtered. For each sample, productive Simpson clonality was calculated as the square root of Simpson's diversity index over productive rearrangements. Imported from immuneACCESS, the table was reduced by TCRdb to in-frame sequences with V and J called. These copies leave out some clones; in studies compared against another copy, an unresolved V gene accounts for under half, and the cause of the remainder is not known. The DNA gave D and trimming, while V, J and clone size come from that table. The sample profile shows approximately 220,000 clones; 90% of them were found once. Roughly 16% of the sample is held by the ten biggest clonotypes.

Points the paper makes about the study in general: How much clinical and demographic metadata was included differed by source and by participant, and the metadata was provided uncurated.

Reading from cysteine to phenylalanine, the CDR3 counts 14 amino acids. This entry keeps only the CDR3 DNA: 42 bases, framed from base 1. The germline V gene (reference sequence) specifies LNHDA as CDR1 and SQIVND as CDR2. Trimming takes 3 bases from V and 13 bases from J, and the germline ends sit 21 bases apart. In the prospective study, participants were about 18 to 100 years old, resided in about two dozen geographic areas of the United States, and were enrolled through a virtual design. In the prospective study, cohorts were assigned on the basis of participant-reported clinical history obtained from a screening survey and a study questionnaire. A participant counted as exposed if, within 2 weeks of entering the study, that participant had been in contact with someone who had a PCR-confirmed or clinician-diagnosed COVID-19 case. Each participant in the prospective study had whole blood, serum and a nasopharyngeal or oropharyngeal swab collected by mobile phlebotomists. Additional blood draws and questionnaires over an approximately two-month period could optionally be provided by prospective study participants. Before DNA extraction, blood samples from the prospective study were shipped at room temperature or frozen.

This TCR derives from a man aged 30 to 39 who had been exposed to COVID-19. The material sequenced was PBMCs or T cells enriched from blood (not recorded which). The receptor chain draws on TRBV19 and TRBJ1-1; TRBD1 might be the D gene, on 5 matching bases. The bases are TGTGCCAGTAGTATGAAAGGTCCGGGGGGACGTGGTTTCTTT. Protein translation: CASSMKGPGGRGFF. The full variable domain, completed from the reference TRBV19 and TRBJ1-1 proteins outside the CDR3, reads DGGITQSPKYLFRKEGQNVTLSCEQNLNHDAMYWYRQDPGQGLRLIYYSQIVNDFQKGDIAEGYSVSREKKESFPLTVTSAQKNPTAFYLCASSMKGPGGRGFFGQGTRLTVV.